This passage covers 4 T cell receptor beta chains from one sample sequenced in a study of early T cells in non-severe SARS-CoV-2 infection (dated by TCRdb to the early 2020s). Libraries were constructed by 5' RACE. Sequencing was carried out with a NextSeq 500. TCRdb reran the public reads through fastp at Q25 and MiXCR, keeping productive beta chains. Records with the same CDR3 protein are collapsed into one entry carrying the most frequent genes and DNA. For this sample there are approximately 34,000 distinct CDR3 sequences; approximately 7.2% appear just once. The top ten constitute around 12% of the sample. Sequences were derived from whole blood, sampled at baseline. These receptors were taken from an adult who was a healthcare worker with PCR-confirmed SARS-CoV-2 infection or an uninfected control (not recorded which).

This clonotype has more than one count but fewer than ten. The chain employs TRBV11-2 and TRBJ2-2; D gene unclear. The CDR3 length is 15 residues. Trimming shortened V by 4 bases and J by 1 base, and 10 bases separated the two germline ends. CDR1 and CDR2 from the germline V gene are SGHAT and FQNNGV. CDR3 nucleotides: TGTGCCAGCAGCTCGTTACTCCGGAACACCGGGGAGCTGTTTTTT. Encoded protein: CASSSLLRNTGELFF.

This clonotype was counted ten times or more. This chain joins TRBV13 and TRBJ1-6; D is undetermined. This CDR3 region has 11 residues. V lost 5 bases, J lost 12 bases, and 8 bases lay in between. CDR1 PRHDT and CDR2 FYEKMQ come from the germline V gene (reference sequence). In DNA form, the CDR3 reads TGTGCCAGCAGCCTTGACGGACCCCTCCACTTT. Translation: CASSLDGPLHF.

This chain joins TRBV9 and TRBJ1-1; TRBD1 agrees at 7 bases. Germline-derived CDR1 and CDR2 are SGDLS and YYNGEE. The CDR3 covers 14 residues. V shed 3 bases, J shed 1 base, and the junction held 3 bases outside the gene matches. In DNA, the CDR3 is TGTGCCAGCAGCGGAGGGGGCTCGAACACTGAAGCTTTCTTT. This sequence encodes CASSGGGSNTEAFF.

This clonotype was found many times. CDR3: CASGILAGGDEQFF. Here the CDR3 DNA reads TGTGCCAGCGGGATACTAGCGGGGGGCGATGAGCAGTTCTTC. The chain employs TRBV2 and TRBJ2-1, with 12 nucleotides matching TRBD2. Germline V lookup: CDR1 SNHLY, CDR2 FYNNEI. J lost 8 bases, V lost 8 bases, and 7 bases had no gene match. This CDR3 comprises 14 residues.